These 12 T cell receptor beta chains were all obtained from the same sample, sequenced in a study of siplizumab effects on memory and regulatory T cells (dated by TCRdb to about 2019). The library relied on the immunoSEQ multiplex PCR assay. Sourced from immuneACCESS, this table was stored by TCRdb with only in-frame sequences that have V and J called. A share of the clones is absent; for the studies checked, an unresolved V gene accounts for under half, and the remainder has no known explanation. This sample is represented by 92,000 or so clones; 85% to 90% of them were singletons. The ten top clones hold more than 14% of the sample. Sequenced input: CD4+ T cells sorted from blood. These receptors came from a human donor in good health.

The gene calls are TRBV7-2 and TRBJ1-1; unclear D gene. Germline lookup yields CDR1 SGHTA and CDR2 FQGNSA. The CDR3 spans 14 residues. Trimming shortened V by 5 bases and J by 0 bases, and 10 bases separated the two germline ends. The CDR3 bases are TGTGCCAGCAGCCCCTCTCGTTTGAACACTGAAGCTTTCTTT. Protein: CASSPSRLNTEAFF.

This chain uses TRBV7-9 with TRBJ2-2; the D is unclear. V was shortened by 2 bases and J by 6 bases, with 13 bases between the two germline ends. The CDR3 spans 15 residues. Germline V gives CDR1 SEHNR, CDR2 FQNEAQ (reference sequence). CDR3 coding DNA: TGTGCCAGCAGCTTAAAGCTCGTTGCCGCCGGGGAGCTGTTTTTT. It specifies CASSLKLVAAGELFF.

The chain employs TRBV7-9 and TRBJ1-5; perhaps TRBD1 as D (6 bases). The germline V gene encodes CDR1 SEHNR and CDR2 FQNEAQ (reference sequence). The V and J ends lost 3 bases and 8 bases respectively, with 14 bases between them. This CDR3 contains 14 residues. The CDR3 nucleotides are TGTGCCAGCAGCTTTACAGGGTCGAGAAAGCCCCAGCATTTT. It yields the protein CASSFTGSRKPQHF.

This chain links TRBV28 with TRBJ1-2, with unresolved D. V shed 4 bases and J shed 5 bases, with 14 bases lying between them. Germline V lookup: CDR1 MDHEN, CDR2 SYDVKM. The CDR3 spans 14 residues. DNA for the CDR3: TGTGCCAGCAGTTCCCCCTCCCACAGATATGGCTACACCTTC. This sequence encodes CASSSPSHRYGYTF.

The chain links TRBV18 to TRBJ2-7; 8 bases fit TRBD1. Losses at the gene ends were 3 bases for V and 6 bases for J; bases not matched to a gene: 7. The germline CDR1 and CDR2 sequences are KGHSH and LQKENI. This CDR3 has 14 residues. CDR3 coding DNA: TGTGCCAGCTCACCGGGACAGGATCGGCTCGAGCAGTACTTC. It encodes CASSPGQDRLEQYF.

The chain employs TRBV4-2 and TRBJ2-1, with TRBD2 matching 10 bases. V lost 3 bases, J lost 5 bases, and 7 bases stayed unmatched. Germline V gene data show CDR1 as LGHNA and CDR2 as YNFKEQ. CDR3 length equals 16 residues. The CDR3 DNA reads TGTGCCAGCAGCCACGCTAGCGGGAGTACCCACAATGAGCAGTTCTTC. It codes for CASSHASGSTHNEQFF.

In its sample, this clone was seen once. This chain uses TRBV6-5 with TRBJ2-2; D perhaps matches TRBD2 (6 bases). The ends were cut back, 6 bases at V and 1 base at J, with 9 bases in the middle. The CDR3 has 14 residues. CDR1 is MNHEY, CDR2 SVGAGI, per germline. The CDR3 DNA sequence: TGTGCCAGCAGGCTCGGGGGGAACACCGGGGAGCTGTTTTTT. Its protein product is CASRLGGNTGELFF.

The J gene is TRBJ2-1, the V gene TRBV30, with a weak D call TRBD2 (7 bases). The V end lost 4 bases, the J end lost 8 bases, and 12 bases lay between the germline ends. Germline V gives CDR1 GTSNPN, CDR2 SVGIG (reference sequence). CDR3 length: 12 amino acids. The CDR3 DNA is TGTGCCTGGACCACAGGGAGGGATGAGCAGTTCTTC. Translated: CAWTTGRDEQFF.

The V call is TRBV7-2, the J call TRBJ2-7; TRBD1 might be the D (5 bases). The germline CDR1 and CDR2 sequences are SGHTA and FQGNSA. V was cut by 1 base and J by 4 bases, with 11 bases left in between. The CDR3 runs to 14 residues. CDR3 coding DNA: TGTGCCAGCAGCTTAGAGGCAGGGCCGTACGAGCAGTACTTC. Translated, it gives CASSLEAGPYEQYF.

The chain carries TRBV5-1 and TRBJ2-3; 9 bases match TRBD1. The CDR3 spans 14 residues. J lost 7 bases, V lost 3 bases, and 6 bases had no gene match. CDR1 and CDR2 (germline): SGHRS, YFSETQ. The CDR3 nucleotides read TGCGCCAGCAGCTCCGGGACAGGGCAGAATACGCAGTATTTT. This gives the protein CASSSGTGQNTQYF.

Remarks on this clone: At one end the junction does not follow the germline gene, possibly because of a read error. The chain couples TRBV10-3 to TRBJ1-3; 8 nucleotides align to TRBD1. Germline CDR1 is ENHRY and CDR2 is SYGVKD. The CDR3 extends over 13 amino acids. The CDR3 spells CAISESDRGRRNF. As DNA, the CDR3 is TGTGCCATCAGTGAGTCTGACAGGGGCCGCAGGAATTTT.

The chain recombines TRBV27 with TRBJ1-4, with 8 nucleotides matching TRBD1. The CDR3 runs 14 residues. Germline trimming cut 6 bases from V and 6 bases from J; bases unmatched to any gene: 6. Germline assignment: CDR1 MNHEY and CDR2 SMNVEV (reference sequence). The CDR3 loop is CASRNRGAYEKLFF. Here the CDR3 DNA reads TGTGCCAGCAGGAACAGGGGGGCGTATGAAAAACTGTTTTTT.